A single sample gave rise to the 8 T cell receptor beta chains below, sequenced in a study of T cells in tumors after PD-1 blockade. The method was immunoSEQ multiplex PCR; TCRdb's version includes in-frame clones alone and lacks a portion of them. The sample lists 7,000 to 9,000 clones, around two thirds occurring once. Source: tumor tissue, taken after anti-PD-1 treatment. All receptors derive from a human donor with basal cell carcinoma.

The V gene is TRBV29-1, the J gene TRBJ2-1, with TRBD2 matching over 14 bases. V lost 6 bases, J lost 6 bases, and 4 bases stayed unmatched. The germline gives CDR1 SQVTM, CDR2 ANQGSEA. This CDR3 has 14 amino acids. The CDR3 spells CSVATSGGVNEQFF. In nucleotides, the CDR3 is TGCAGCGTCGCGACTAGCGGGGGGGTCAATGAGCAGTTCTTC.

This chain connects TRBV27 to TRBJ1-2; perhaps TRBD1 as D (6 bases). This CDR3 contains 14 residues. With 5 bases removed from V and 2 bases from J, the gap between germline ends came to 12 bases. Germline V gene data show CDR1 as MNHEY and CDR2 as SMNVEV (reference sequence). This CDR3 reads CASSLKGGNYGYTF. The CDR3 DNA reads as TGTGCCAGCAGTCTTAAGGGGGGGAACTATGGCTACACCTTC.

The CDR3 loop is CASSLIATRGDQPQHF. For the CDR3, the DNA is TGTGCCAGCAGTTTAATTGCTACTCGGGGTGATCAGCCCCAGCATTTT. This chain uses TRBV28 with TRBJ1-5; D gene unclear. V lost 2 bases and J lost 5, with 16 bases in between. CDR1 and CDR2 (germline): MDHEN, SYDVKM. The CDR3 has 16 amino acids.

The chain employs TRBV5-1 and TRBJ1-4, with D possibly being TRBD1 (5 bases). Germline V gives CDR1 SGHRS, CDR2 YFSETQ. Trimming took off 4 bases at V and 7 bases at J, with 14 bases between the two ends. This CDR3 has 14 amino acids. The CDR3 sequence is CASSPWQRGEKLFF. CDR3 coding DNA: TGCGCCAGCAGCCCGTGGCAGAGGGGTGAAAAACTGTTTTTT.

The genes are TRBV3-1 (or the pseudogene TRBV3-2) and TRBJ2-3; 13 bases align to TRBD2. J lost 0 bases, V lost 0 bases, and 6 bases had no gene match. Germline lookup yields CDR1 LGHDT and CDR2 YNNKEL (reference sequence). CDR3 length: 19 amino acids. Written as DNA, the CDR3 is TGTGCCAGCAGCCAAGATACTAGCGGGAGGGTAGCTAGCACAGATACGCAGTATTTT. This sequence encodes CASSQDTSGRVASTDTQYF.

The genes are TRBV19 and TRBJ2-5; D ambiguous. The CDR3 sequence is 13 residues long. Germline values: CDR1 LNHDA, CDR2 SQIVND (reference sequence). Trimming left V 1 base short and J 5 bases short, with 8 bases between. CDR3: CASSIVPTETQYF. The CDR3 DNA sequence: TGTGCCAGTAGTATAGTTCCGACGGAGACCCAGTACTTC.

The V call is TRBV24-1, the J call TRBJ2-5; 9 bases match TRBD1. The V and J ends lost 4 bases and 5 bases, in that order; junction bases with no gene match: 10. Germline CDR1 reads KGHDR; CDR2 reads SFDVKD. This CDR3 spans 16 amino acids. The CDR3 nucleotides read TGTGCCACCAGTGAGGCCGGGACAGGGCGTTCGGAGACCCAGTACTTC. Protein sequence: CATSEAGTGRSETQYF.

The V call is TRBV2, the J call TRBJ1-2; 8 positions agree with TRBD1. Trimming cost V 5 bases and J 4 bases; bases outside gene matches: 6. Germline-derived CDR1 and CDR2 are SNHLY and FYNNEI. This CDR3 spans 14 amino acids. Written as DNA, the CDR3 is TGTGCCAGCAGTCCCCCGGGACAGGTCTATGGCTACACCTTC. Translated, it gives CASSPPGQVYGYTF.